This paragraph covers one TCR beta chain sequence. The data were obtained in a study of blood T cell repertoires in COVID-19. As for the study in general: The analysed material was cDNA or gDNA that came from T cells, B-cell-depleted T cells, or PBMCs.

This CDR3 is 15 amino acids long. J lost 0 bases, V lost 6 bases, and 3 bases had no gene match. Germline V gene data show CDR1 as SNHLY and CDR2 as FYNNEI. In the original analysis: Reference gene primer amplification in the assay estimated nucleated cell counts. Generated by immunoSEQ multiplex PCR, the TCRdb table keeps only in-frame clones and is missing some. V, J and clone size are those of that table, while D and trimming were read from the DNA. The sample yields under 85,000 clones, around 80% seen once. The chain has TRBV2 and TRBJ2-3; 10 bases map to TRBD2. The sequenced sample consisted of peripheral blood. The clonotype comes from a human donor in a cohort sampled during active COVID-19. The CDR3 is CASSLAGGSTDTQYF. Here the CDR3 DNA reads TGTGCCAGCAGCTTAGCGGGGGGAAGCACAGATACGCAGTATTTT.